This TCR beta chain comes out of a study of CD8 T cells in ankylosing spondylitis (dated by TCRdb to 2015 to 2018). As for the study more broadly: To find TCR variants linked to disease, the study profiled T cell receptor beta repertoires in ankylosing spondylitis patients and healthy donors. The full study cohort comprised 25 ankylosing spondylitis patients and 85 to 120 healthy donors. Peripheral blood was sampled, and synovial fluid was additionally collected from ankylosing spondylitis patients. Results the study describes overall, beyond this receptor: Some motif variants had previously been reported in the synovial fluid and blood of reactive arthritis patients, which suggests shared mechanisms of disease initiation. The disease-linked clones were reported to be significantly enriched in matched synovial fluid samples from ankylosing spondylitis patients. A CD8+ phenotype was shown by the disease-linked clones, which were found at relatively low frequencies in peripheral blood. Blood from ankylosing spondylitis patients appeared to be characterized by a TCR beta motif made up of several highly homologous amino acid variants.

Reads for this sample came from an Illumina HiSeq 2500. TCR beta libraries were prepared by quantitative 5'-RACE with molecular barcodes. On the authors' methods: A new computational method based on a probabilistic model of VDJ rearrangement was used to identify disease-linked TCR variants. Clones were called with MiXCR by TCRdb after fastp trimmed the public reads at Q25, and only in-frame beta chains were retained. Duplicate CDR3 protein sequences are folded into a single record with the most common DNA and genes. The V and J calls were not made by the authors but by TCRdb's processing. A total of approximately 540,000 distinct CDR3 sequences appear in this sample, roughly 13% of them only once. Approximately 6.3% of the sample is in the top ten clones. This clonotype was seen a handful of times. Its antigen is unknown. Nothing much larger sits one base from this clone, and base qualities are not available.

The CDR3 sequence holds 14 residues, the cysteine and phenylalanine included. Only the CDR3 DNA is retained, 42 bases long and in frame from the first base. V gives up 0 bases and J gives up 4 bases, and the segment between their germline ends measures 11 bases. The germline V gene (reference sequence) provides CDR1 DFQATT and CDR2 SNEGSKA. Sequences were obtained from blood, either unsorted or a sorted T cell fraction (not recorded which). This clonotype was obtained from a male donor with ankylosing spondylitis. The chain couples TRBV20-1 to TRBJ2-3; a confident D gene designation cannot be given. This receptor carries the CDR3 CSARDIRAPDTQYF. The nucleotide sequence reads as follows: TGCAGTGCTAGAGATATTCGAGCCCCAGATACGCAGTATTTT.